The 28 T cell receptor beta chains below all came from one sample that was sequenced in a study of post-analysis software for immune sequencing data (dated by TCRdb to about 2015). Their specific antigens are unknown. What the study reported, not specific to this receptor: Patients showed significantly higher frequencies than controls for a handful of TRBV segments, among them TRBV5-6, TRBV5-1 and TRBV20-1.

Libraries were prepared through PCR. The data were produced on an Illumina HiSeq 2500. To reduce PCR and sequencing biases, unique molecular identifiers were built into the TCR beta cDNA libraries. In TCRdb, the public reads were trimmed at Q25 with fastp and aligned with MiXCR, with productive beta chains retained. Identical CDR3 protein sequences are pooled into one entry, listed with their most common genes and DNA. This sample lists a few hundred thousand distinct CDR3 sequences; around 37% were detected once. 13% of the sample is held by the ten biggest clonotypes. The sequencing sample was made of blood. The receptors come from a girl under 18 with multiple sclerosis.

Only a few counts were recorded for this clonotype. This chain connects TRBV4-1 to TRBJ1-2; D might be TRBD1 (5 bases). The CDR3 sequence is 16 residues long. Trimming took 6 bases from V and 4 from J, leaving 21 bases between them. In germline, CDR1 is MGHRA, CDR2 YSYEKL. The CDR3 nucleotides are TGCGCCAGCAGAGAAGCGAAGGGGCGTGTGCCCTATGGCTACACCTTC. Residues: CASREAKGRVPYGYTF.

The J gene is TRBJ1-1, the V gene TRBV7-8, with D perhaps TRBD1 (6 bases). The germline gives CDR1 SGHVS, CDR2 FQNEAQ. CDR3 size: 15 residues. The V and J ends lost 5 bases and 1 base respectively, with 14 bases between them. CDR3 sequence (DNA): TGTGCCAGCAGCCCAAGGAGGGGGAGGAACACTGAAGCTTTCTTT. Its protein product is CASSPRRGRNTEAFF.

This clonotype turned up a few times. The chain uses TRBV4-3 and TRBJ2-6; 7 positions match TRBD1. This CDR3 region has 20 residues. Germline V gene sequence: CDR1 LGHNA, CDR2 YSLEER. J was trimmed by 1 base and V by 0 bases; bases with no gene match: 12. CDR3 protein: CASSQDLQGQDFSGANVLTF. The CDR3 nucleotides are TGCGCCAGCAGCCAAGATCTACAAGGACAGGACTTTTCTGGGGCCAACGTCCTGACTTTC.

In DNA form, the CDR3 reads TGTGCCAGCAGTTTCCTGGGGGACTCGAACACTGAAGCTTTCTTT. Its protein product is CASSFLGDSNTEAFF. V gene TRBV27 combines with J gene TRBJ1-1; D perhaps matches TRBD1 (5 bases). From germline, CDR1 is MNHEY and CDR2 SMNVEV (reference sequence). CDR3 size: 15 residues. V dropped 3 bases and J dropped 1 base, with 12 bases sitting between them.

The chain couples TRBV5-4 to TRBJ1-2; unclear D gene. With 4 bases removed from V and 8 bases from J, the gap between germline ends came to 12 bases. Germline-derived CDR1 and CDR2 are SGHNT and YYREEE (reference sequence). The CDR3 is made up of 12 amino acids. CDR3 DNA: TGTGCCAGCAGCCTACCCAGGTTAGGCTACACCTTC. Residues: CASSLPRLGYTF.

J is TRBJ2-1 and V is TRBV9, with TRBD2 matching 10 bases. Looked up from germline, CDR1 is SGDLS and CDR2 is YYNGEE. The CDR3 is 14 residues long. V lost 0 bases and J lost 11; bases outside the gene matches: 5. The CDR3: CASSVDPSGGQQFF. The CDR3 DNA reads as TGTGCCAGCAGCGTAGACCCTAGCGGGGGACAGCAGTTCTTC.

DNA for the CDR3: TGTGCCAGTAGTATAACGGAGGGGGCGAACACTGAAGCTTTCTTT. Translated, it gives CASSITEGANTEAFF. V is TRBV19 and J is TRBJ1-1; 7 bases agree with TRBD1. This CDR3 comprises 15 residues. Germline trimming cut 2 bases from V and 1 base from J; bases unmatched to any gene: 4. The germline V gene encodes CDR1 LNHDA and CDR2 SQIVND (reference sequence).

V usage is TRBV11-2 and J usage is TRBJ1-1, with D hard to call. V was trimmed by 2 bases and J by 6 bases, leaving 7 bases between them. The CDR3 spans 12 residues. Per germline, CDR1 SGHAT and CDR2 FQNNGV. CDR3 in DNA: TGTGCCAGCAGCTTATCCGGGGCTGAAGCTTTCTTT. Its translation is CASSLSGAEAFF.

The chain has TRBV3-1 and TRBJ1-2, with D possibly matching TRBD1 (5 bases). This CDR3 is 16 amino acids long. In germline, CDR1 is LGHDT, CDR2 YNNKEL (reference sequence). V was pared by 4 bases and J by 1 base, with 16 bases between. The CDR3 reads CASSRLGAGINYGYTF. CDR3 coding DNA: TGTGCCAGCAGCCGCCTTGGGGCAGGGATTAACTATGGCTACACCTTC.

The rearrangement uses TRBV4-3 and TRBJ1-4, with TRBD1 identical over 10 bases. The CDR3 spans 16 residues. The germline gives CDR1 LGHNA, CDR2 YSLEER. The trim removed 0 bases at V and 10 bases at J, leaving 8 bases unmatched. The DNA of the CDR3 is TGCGCCAGCAGCCAAGATTCCGGGACAGGGGAGGGAAAACTGTTTTTT. Its protein product is CASSQDSGTGEGKLFF.

This chain connects TRBV7-9 to TRBJ2-3; the D gene is possibly TRBD1 (6 bases). Germline assignment: CDR1 SEHNR and CDR2 FQNEAQ (reference sequence). The CDR3 spans 15 residues. Trimming removed 4 bases from V and 0 bases from J, with 11 bases in between. CDR3 sequence (DNA): TGTGCCAGCAGCTCCCGGACAGATAGCACAGATACGCAGTATTTT. This translates into CASSSRTDSTDTQYF.

The CDR3 region has the DNA TGCGCCAGCAGCTTGAGGCTAGCGGGGGCCATCTCCTACAATGAGCAGTTCTTC. Amino acids: CASSLRLAGAISYNEQFF. This chain links TRBV5-1 with TRBJ2-1, with 10 bases identical to TRBD2. J lost 0 bases, V lost 1 base, and 7 bases had no gene match. Germline V gene sequence: CDR1 SGHRS, CDR2 YFSETQ. This CDR3 spans 18 amino acids.

CDR3 DNA sequence: TGTGCCAGCAGCTCCCTGTCGCGGACAGGACCCTACGAGCAGTACTTC. Amino acids: CASSSLSRTGPYEQYF. V gene TRBV11-2 combines with J gene TRBJ2-7; 7 bases align to TRBD1. The length of the CDR3 is 16 residues. The junction had 11 bases not matched to a gene; V was cut back by 4 bases and J by 2 bases. Looked up from germline, CDR1 is SGHAT and CDR2 is FQNNGV. Full variable domain (remainder filled in from reference TRBV11-2 and TRBJ2-7): EAGVAQSPRYKIIEKRQSVAFWCNPISGHATLYWYQQILGQGPKLLIQFQNNGVVDDSQLPKDRFSAERLKGVDSTLKIQPAKLEDSAVYLCASSSLSRTGPYEQYFGPGTRLTVT.

For this clonotype: A read error may be the cause here, since a much bigger clone is one base away. This chain links TRBV5-1 with TRBJ2-5, with a weak D call TRBD1 (6 bases). This CDR3 is built from 14 residues. Looked up from germline, CDR1 is SGHRS and CDR2 is YFSETQ. CDR3 protein: CASSYDTGSEAQYF. In nucleotides, the CDR3 is TGCGCCAGCTCCTATGATACAGGGTCAGAGGCCCAGTACTTC.

In DNA, the CDR3 is TGTGCCAGCAGCTCGAGGGGAGGACAGAACCCCTACGAGCAGTACTTC. Residues: CASSSRGGQNPYEQYF. This chain connects TRBV9 to TRBJ2-7; TRBD1 or TRBD2 may be the D gene (6 bases each). The CDR3 length is 16 residues. Trimming removed 4 bases at V and 2 bases at J, with 19 bases between. The germline V gene encodes CDR1 SGDLS and CDR2 YYNGEE.

This clonotype was picked up a small number of times. The chain has TRBV4-3 and TRBJ2-1; D is unresolved. V was pared by 0 bases and J by 2 bases, with 8 bases between. The germline gives CDR1 LGHNA, CDR2 YSLEER. The CDR3 consists of 15 residues. The chain's CDR3 is CASSQDRVAYNEQFF. The CDR3 region has the DNA TGCGCCAGCAGCCAAGATCGAGTGGCCTACAATGAGCAGTTCTTC.

This clonotype turned up a few times. The chain combines TRBV7-2 with TRBJ2-7; D is perhaps TRBD1 (5 bases). CDR1 is SGHTA, CDR2 FQGNSA, per germline. Trimming stripped 3 bases from V and 5 bases from J, with 11 bases between. The CDR3 loop spans 13 amino acids. The CDR3 DNA follows: TGTGCCAGCAGCTTTCGTACAGGAGACGAGCAGTACTTC. Translating gives CASSFRTGDEQYF.

V is TRBV2 and J is TRBJ2-1; D not resolved. Between the trimmed V and J ends, which lost 4 bases and 7 bases, there was a span of 11 bases. CDR1 and CDR2 from the germline V gene are SNHLY and FYNNEI. This CDR3 is 13 amino acids long. This CDR3 is CASSVEIPNEQFF. The DNA of the CDR3 is TGTGCCAGCAGTGTGGAGATCCCTAATGAGCAGTTCTTC.

This clonotype was seen more than once but under ten times. The V gene is TRBV10-3, the J gene TRBJ2-7, with D uncertain. This CDR3 has 13 amino acids. Germline V gene data show CDR1 as ENHRY and CDR2 as SYGVKD. Trimming took 1 base from V and 5 from J, leaving 9 bases between them. DNA for the CDR3: TGTGCCATCAGTGAGTTGAAGGGCCACGAGCAGTACTTC. Protein product: CAISELKGHEQYF.

V is TRBV28 and J is TRBJ1-1, with a tentative D call TRBD1 (6 bases). The germline V gene encodes CDR1 MDHEN and CDR2 SYDVKM. The CDR3 length is 12 residues. The V gene lost 2 bases and the J gene lost 12 bases, with 13 bases spanning the gap. CDR3 DNA sequence: TGTGCCAGCAGTTTAAGGGACACTCGTTCTTTCTTT. This codes for CASSLRDTRSFF.

This clonotype was seen only a few times. This rearrangement joins TRBV7-2 to TRBJ2-7, with D hard to call. The CDR3 consists of 13 residues. From germline, CDR1 is SGHTA and CDR2 FQGNSA. With 4 bases removed from V and 5 bases from J, the gap between germline ends came to 12 bases. CDR3: CASSSYPPDEQYF. CDR3 DNA: TGTGCCAGCAGCTCATACCCTCCAGACGAGCAGTACTTC.

Comments on this clonotype: One junction end does not reproduce the germline sequence, and a read error may be involved. The V gene is TRBV7-9, the J gene TRBJ2-3; 11 bases agree with TRBD2. The germline V gene has CDR1 SEHNR and CDR2 FQNEAQ (reference sequence). This CDR3 comprises 15 residues. The CDR3 DNA reads as TGTGCCAGCAGCTATAGCGGGGGGGCAGGCGATACGCGGTATTTT. Translating gives CASSYSGGAGDTRYF. The full variable domain, in which reference TRBV7-9 and TRBJ2-3 provide the parts outside the CDR3, is DTGVSQNPRHKITKRGQNVTFRCDPISEHNRLYWYRQTLGQGPEFLTYFQNEAQLEKSRLLSDRFSAERPKGSFSTLEIQRTEQGDSAMYLCASSYSGGAGDTRYFGPGTRLTVL.

The genes are TRBV7-2 and TRBJ2-5; weak D call: TRBD2 (5 bases). V lost 4 bases, J lost 9 bases, and 12 bases lay in between. Looked up from germline, CDR1 is SGHTA and CDR2 is FQGNSA. CDR3 length: 12 residues. CDR3 sequence reads: CASSSREASQYF. Here the CDR3 DNA reads TGTGCCAGCAGCTCCCGGGAAGCGTCCCAGTACTTC.

V is TRBV20-1 and J is TRBJ2-3; D remains unclear. This CDR3 region has 13 residues. V lost 0 bases and J lost 5, with 9 bases in between. Per germline, CDR1 DFQATT and CDR2 SNEGSKA (reference sequence). In DNA form, the CDR3 reads TGCAGTGCTAGAGATTGGTCGGGAGATACGCAGTATTTT. It is translated as CSARDWSGDTQYF.

V is TRBV30 and J is TRBJ1-2, with D hard to call. Germline values: CDR1 GTSNPN, CDR2 SVGIG (reference sequence). The CDR3 runs to 11 residues. The ends were cut back, 0 bases at V and 9 bases at J, with 8 bases in the middle. The CDR3 DNA reads as TGTGCCTGGAGTGTAGGTCTTAGCTACACCTTC. It codes for CAWSVGLSYTF.

This chain uses TRBV4-1 with TRBJ2-3; tentatively, D is TRBD1 or TRBD2 (6 bases each). The germline gives CDR1 MGHRA, CDR2 YSYEKL. The V gene lost 1 base and the J gene lost 4 bases, with 9 bases spanning the gap. The CDR3 totals 14 residues. The CDR3 is CASSQVGGSDTQYF. CDR3 nucleotides: TGCGCCAGCAGCCAAGTCGGGGGCTCAGATACGCAGTATTTT.

This clonotype has a handful of counts. The chain is built from TRBV28 and TRBJ2-7; D not certain. The V and J ends lost 3 bases and 4 bases respectively, with 16 bases between them. The CDR3 is 15 amino acids. CDR1 MDHEN and CDR2 SYDVKM come from the germline V gene. CDR3: CASSFPLGSLYEQYF. The CDR3 coding sequence is TGTGCCAGCAGTTTTCCTCTCGGCAGCCTTTACGAGCAGTACTTC.

V is TRBV10-3 and J is TRBJ1-5; D unresolved. Trimming pared 2 bases from V and 2 bases from J, leaving 13 bases between. Germline CDR1 ENHRY, CDR2 SYGVKD. This CDR3 has 16 residues. The CDR3 DNA follows: TGTGCCATCAGTGAGGGGCTGGGAGGAGGCAATCAGCCCCAGCATTTT. It codes for CAISEGLGGGNQPQHF.